These 26 T cell receptor beta chains were all obtained from the same sample, sequenced in a study of control samples from healthy donors and cancer patients. Assay used: immunoSEQ multiplex PCR; TCRdb lists only in-frame clones, some missing. This sample carries around 250,000 clones, approximately 80% of them seen once, and the ten largest clones take roughly 15%. The material sequenced was PBMCs. The receptors originated from an older woman with lung cancer.

The chain combines TRBV7-8 with TRBJ1-5; maybe TRBD1 (5 bases). This CDR3 is 13 amino acids long. CDR1 is SGHVS, CDR2 FQNEAQ, per germline. V lost 4 bases and J lost 10, with 14 bases in between. DNA of the CDR3: TGTGCCAGCAGCTCACAGGCCCCCGGACCCCAGCATTTT. Translated, it gives CASSSQAPGPQHF.

The gene calls are TRBV9 and TRBJ1-4, with 9 positions matching TRBD1. CDR1 and CDR2 (germline): SGDLS, YYNGEE. The CDR3 length is 14 residues. The J segment lost 9 bases and the V segment lost 0 bases, leaving 3 bases of the junction unmatched. CDR3 sequence (DNA): TGTGCCAGCAGCGTAGACGGACAGGGGAAAAAACTGTTTTTT. Translated: CASSVDGQGKKLFF.

This chain connects TRBV14 to TRBJ2-3, with D maybe TRBD2 (6 bases). Germline CDR1 SGHDN, CDR2 FVKESK. The germline V and J ends were trimmed by 0 bases and 4 bases, with 11 bases remaining between them. This CDR3 has 15 amino acids. The CDR3 DNA sequence: TGTGCCAGCAGCCAAGACCGACTAGTCCCAGATACGCAGTATTTT. This sequence encodes CASSQDRLVPDTQYF.

The V call is TRBV6-5, the J call TRBJ1-1, with TRBD1 matching over 8 bases. V was pared by 7 bases and J by 2 bases, with 9 bases of the junction left unmatched. This CDR3 contains 15 residues. Germline V CDR1 and CDR2: MNHEY, SVGAGI. The CDR3 DNA reads as TGTGCCAGCAAAAAGGACAGGGCGATAAACACTGAAGCTTTCTTT. Residues: CASKKDRAINTEAFF.

V gene TRBV28 combines with J gene TRBJ1-4; the D is unclear. Trimming cost V 3 bases and J 7 bases, with 15 bases left between them. CDR1 and CDR2 from the germline V gene are MDHEN and SYDVKM. The length of the CDR3 is 15 residues. The CDR3 protein is CASSFFGYEGEKLFF. CDR3 DNA sequence: TGTGCCAGCAGTTTCTTCGGGTACGAGGGTGAAAAACTGTTTTTT.

Only a few counts were recorded for this clone. J is TRBJ2-3 and V is TRBV9; D is undetermined. V lost 7 bases and J lost 3, with 15 bases in between. CDR1 is SGDLS, CDR2 YYNGEE, per germline. The CDR3 has 14 residues. CDR3 residues: CASAFGLETDTQYF. The DNA of the CDR3 is TGTGCCAGCGCCTTTGGGCTAGAGACAGATACGCAGTATTTT.

The chain is built from TRBV7-2 and TRBJ2-1; D ambiguous. The CDR3 has 13 amino acids. V gave up 5 bases and J gave up 4 bases, with 9 bases separating them. Germline V gene data show CDR1 as SGHTA and CDR2 as FQGNSA. As DNA, the CDR3 is TGTGCCAGCAGCCCTAGTATTTACAATGAGCAGTTCTTC. Translated, it gives CASSPSIYNEQFF.

This clone showed up just once. The chain uses TRBV6-5 and TRBJ1-2, with D possibly being TRBD1 (6 bases). This CDR3 is built from 13 residues. CDR1 and CDR2 (germline): MNHEY, SVGAGI. The ends were cut back, 6 bases at V and 4 bases at J, with 12 bases in the middle. The CDR3 region is CASSQTGSYGYTF. CDR3 bases: TGTGCCAGCAGCCAAACAGGGAGCTATGGCTACACCTTC.

The CDR3 loop is CASSLEAGANVLTF. CDR3 DNA: TGTGCCAGCAGCCTCGAAGCTGGGGCCAACGTCCTGACTTTC. This sequence joins TRBV11-2 and TRBJ2-6, with D unclear. Trimming pared 5 bases from V and 2 bases from J, leaving 7 bases between. This CDR3 spans 14 amino acids. Germline V CDR1 and CDR2: SGHAT, FQNNGV. The full variable domain, completed using reference TRBV11-2 and TRBJ2-6, is EAGVAQSPRYKIIEKRQSVAFWCNPISGHATLYWYQQILGQGPKLLIQFQNNGVVDDSQLPKDRFSAERLKGVDSTLKIQPAKLEDSAVYLCASSLEAGANVLTFGAGSRLTVL.

The CDR3, as DNA: TGTGCCAGCAGCTTTCCAGGGGAGTCGGGTGGCTACACCTTC. Translating gives CASSFPGESGGYTF. The V call is TRBV11-2, the J call TRBJ1-2; TRBD1 might be the D (6 bases). This CDR3 contains 14 residues. V was shortened by 3 bases and J by 7 bases, with 15 bases between the two germline ends. Germline CDR1 and CDR2: SGHAT and FQNNGV.

V is TRBV9 and J is TRBJ1-3; D is unclear. Trimming removed 3 bases at V and 8 bases at J, with 21 bases between. The CDR3 runs 16 residues. The germline gives CDR1 SGDLS, CDR2 YYNGEE. In DNA, the CDR3 is TGTGCCAGCAGCGCCGGGAAAGGCGGGCAAAGGGACACCATATATTTT. It specifies CASSAGKGGQRDTIYF.

The CDR3 DNA reads as TGTGCCAGCAGCTTCGAACCGACTAACTTGGGAGGGACCCAGTACTTC. It specifies CASSFEPTNLGGTQYF. The chain combines TRBV7-3 with TRBJ2-5; D might be TRBD2 (6 bases). Germline lookup yields CDR1 SGHTA and CDR2 FQGTGA. This CDR3 contains 16 residues. V lost 3 bases and J lost 7, with 21 bases in between.

The J gene is TRBJ1-6, the V gene TRBV5-4; D remains unclear. Germline loops: CDR1 SGHNT, CDR2 YYREEE (reference sequence). CDR3 length equals 16 residues. Trimming removed 1 base at V and 7 bases at J, with 15 bases between. CDR3 nucleotides: TGTGCCAGCAGCTTGTTGGGCCGTTCGATAAATTCACCCCTCCACTTT. Translation gives CASSLLGRSINSPLHF.

The J gene is TRBJ1-1, the V gene TRBV5-1; the D is unclear. The V end was cut by 2 bases, the J end by 0 bases, with 5 bases between. The CDR3 loop spans 13 amino acids. Germline lookup yields CDR1 SGHRS and CDR2 YFSETQ. In DNA form, the CDR3 reads TGCGCCAGCAGCTTAACCTTGAACACTGAAGCTTTCTTT. It specifies CASSLTLNTEAFF.

This chain uses TRBV19 with TRBJ2-3; D ambiguous. In germline, CDR1 is LNHDA, CDR2 SQIVND (reference sequence). V lost 5 bases and J 1 base, leaving 10 bases between the germline ends. CDR3 length: 14 residues. The DNA for the CDR3 is TGTGCCAGTAGTCTCACCGGAGGCACAGATACGCAGTATTTT. Amino acid sequence: CASSLTGGTDTQYF.

The chain combines TRBV6-5 with TRBJ1-5, with D possibly being TRBD1 (6 bases). The germline V gene encodes CDR1 MNHEY and CDR2 SVGAGI. Between the trimmed V and J ends, which lost 5 bases and 6 bases, there was a span of 17 bases. The CDR3 is made up of 15 amino acids. The CDR3 spells CASSTGTNLGQPQHF. The CDR3 nucleotides are TGTGCCAGCAGTACCGGGACAAATTTGGGTCAGCCCCAGCATTTT.

This clone has a handful of counts. The sample contains more than one DNA sequence encoding this CDR3. The chain is built from TRBV12-3 or TRBV12-4 and TRBJ2-7; no definite D call. The CDR3 sequence is 12 residues long. Trimming removed 5 bases at V and 0 bases at J, with 5 bases between. CDR3 bases: TGTGCCAGCAGTGCCAGCTCCTACGAGCAGTACTTC. This gives the protein CASSASSYEQYF.

The chain uses TRBV19 and TRBJ2-1; no definite D call. V lost 2 bases, J lost 2 bases, and 7 bases lay in between. The CDR3 is made up of 14 amino acids. The V gene's germline CDR1 is LNHDA and CDR2 SQIVND (reference sequence). The CDR3 nucleotides are TGTGCCAGTAGTATACCGGGCCCCTACAATGAGCAGTTCTTC. This codes for CASSIPGPYNEQFF.

V gene TRBV19 combines with J gene TRBJ1-5; D ambiguous. CDR3 length equals 14 residues. From germline, CDR1 is LNHDA and CDR2 SQIVND (reference sequence). V shed 4 bases and J shed 8 bases, with 15 bases lying between them. CDR3 sequence (DNA): TGTGCCAGTAGTACCTCCCCCTTTGGGGAGCCCCAGCATTTT. Amino acid sequence: CASSTSPFGEPQHF.

CDR3 nucleotide sequence: TGTGCCAGCAGCTTGGGCGGGAGCTCCTACAATGAGCAGTTCTTC. It specifies CASSLGGSSYNEQFF. The V and J genes are TRBV5-4 and TRBJ2-1; the match to TRBD2 covers 7 bases. V shed 0 bases and J 0 bases; nucleotides not matched to a gene: 0. The CDR3 covers 15 residues. The germline gives CDR1 SGHNT, CDR2 YYREEE (reference sequence).

This rearrangement joins TRBV7-2 to TRBJ2-3; 9 bases are shared with TRBD2. Germline V lookup: CDR1 SGHTA, CDR2 FQGNSA. The CDR3 is 15 residues long. Trimming at V came to 5 bases and at J to 5 bases, leaving 8 bases not matched to a gene. CDR3 bases: TGTGCCAGCAGCCCTGTGGCGGGAGGGTTAGATACGCAGTATTTT. Protein: CASSPVAGGLDTQYF.

The V call is TRBV2, the J call TRBJ2-2; the D gene is possibly TRBD1 (7 bases). Trimming took off 2 bases at V and 0 bases at J, with 13 bases between the two ends. Germline V CDR1 and CDR2: SNHLY, FYNNEI. The CDR3 is 17 residues long. The CDR3 loop is CASSESGGGSNTGELFF. CDR3 nucleotide sequence: TGTGCCAGCAGTGAAAGTGGAGGGGGCTCGAACACCGGGGAGCTGTTTTTT.

In regard to this clone: The sample carries other DNA sequences with the same CDR3. This chain connects TRBV18 to TRBJ1-1; D gene uncertain. Between the trimmed V and J ends, which lost 3 bases and 1 base, there was a span of 6 bases. CDR1 is KGHSH and CDR2 is LQKENI in the germline V gene. This CDR3 contains 13 residues. CDR3 sequence: CASSPQRNTEAFF. In nucleotides, the CDR3 is TGTGCCAGCTCACCGCAGCGGAACACTGAAGCTTTCTTT.

The chain employs TRBV18 and TRBJ2-5, with D perhaps matching TRBD2 (5 bases). Between the trimmed V and J ends, which lost 4 bases and 2 bases, there was a span of 8 bases. Germline-derived CDR1 and CDR2 are KGHSH and LQKENI. The length of the CDR3 is 13 residues. CDR3 region: CASSLAIQETQYF. For the CDR3, the DNA is TGTGCCAGCTCACTAGCGATTCAAGAGACCCAGTACTTC.

The V call is TRBV7-2, the J call TRBJ1-2; 8 bases align to TRBD1. Germline V gene sequence: CDR1 SGHTA, CDR2 FQGNSA. The CDR3 length is 16 residues. J was trimmed by 8 bases and V by 1 base; bases with no gene match: 12. CDR3 sequence: CASSLDSRGRIGGYTF. The CDR3 DNA sequence: TGTGCCAGCAGCTTAGATAGCAGGGGGCGTATAGGGGGCTACACCTTC.

V gene TRBV5-5 combines with J gene TRBJ1-6; possible D gene TRBD1, 5 bases. V gave up 4 bases and J gave up 7 bases, with 30 bases separating them. From germline, CDR1 is SGHKS and CDR2 YYEKEE (reference sequence). The CDR3 is made up of 20 amino acids. This CDR3 reads CASSPVLGPALALYNSPLHF. The CDR3 DNA follows: TGTGCCAGCAGCCCCGTATTGGGGCCGGCTCTGGCCCTGTACAATTCACCCCTCCACTTT. The full variable domain, in which reference TRBV5-5 and TRBJ1-6 provide the parts outside the CDR3, is DAGVTQSPTHLIKTRGQQVTLRCSPISGHKSVSWYQQVLGQGPQFIFQYYEKEERGRGNFPDRFSARQFPNYSSELNVNALLLGDSALYLCASSPVLGPALALYNSPLHFGNGTRLTVT.